The present T cell receptor beta chain was sequenced within a study of OX40 agonist ivuxolimab in advanced cancers. Whole-study context: At 0.01 to 10 mg/kg, ivuxolimab was administered intravenously to patients every 2 weeks. Patients receiving dose escalation had hepatocellular carcinoma, melanoma, renal cell or head and neck cancer. Averaging 60 years in age, with a range of roughly 20 to 79, the cohort was about 85% male.

This CDR3 contains 14 residues. V was shortened by 8 bases and J by 1 base, with 12 bases between the two germline ends. Germline V gene lookup returns CDR1 MDHEN and CDR2 SYDVKM. Assay: immunoSEQ multiplex PCR; the TCRdb copy retains only in-frame clones and omits some. This sample has roughly 71,000 clones, with approximately 90% found just once. Sequencing used CD4+ or CD8+ T cells sorted from blood, obtained in a trial of the OX40 agonist ivuxolimab. This receptor was taken from an adult with an advanced solid tumor such as melanoma, head and neck, liver or kidney cancer. V usage is TRBV28 and J usage is TRBJ2-1; perhaps TRBD2 as D (6 bases). The chain's CDR3 is CASQTGGSYNEQFF. CDR3 DNA: TGTGCCAGCCAGACCGGGGGTTCCTACAATGAGCAGTTCTTC.